This TCR beta chain was captured in a study of blood T cell repertoires in COVID-19. Turning to the study itself: In each case, the material was cDNA or gDNA derived from T cells, B-cell-depleted T cells, or PBMCs.

As originally analysed: Amplified reference gene primers provided the basis for estimating nucleated cell counts. Sequencing was performed with immunoSEQ multiplex PCR; in TCRdb, only in-frame clones are kept and a portion is missing. The V and J calls and clone size come from that table; D and trimming were worked out from the DNA. The table lists roughly 180,000 clones, roughly 79% of them singletons. CDR3 length: 15 residues. V lost 0 bases and J 4 bases, leaving 11 bases between the germline ends. Germline loops: CDR1 SGHNT, CDR2 YYREEE (reference sequence). The TCR comes from a woman aged 40 to 50 with COVID-19, enrolled during active disease. J is TRBJ1-5 and V is TRBV5-4; D call uncertain. Input material: peripheral blood. For the CDR3, the DNA is TGTGCCAGCAGCTTGGGGCCTTCGGGGAATCAGCCCCAGCATTTT. Amino acids: CASSLGPSGNQPQHF.